The rows below give T cell receptor beta chains drawn from one sample of a study of T cell repertoires in aging, cancer and after chemotherapy. TCRdb fed the multiplex PCR reads into MiXCR, producing one record per CDR3 protein. The sample contains around 5,200 distinct CDR3 sequences, approximately 28% of which appear only once. What was sequenced was blood. The receptors here all came from a human donor in good health. Both conserved end residues are part of each CDR3. D genes are given only for firm matches. Size tells how often a clone was seen (once, few, many) or the class of an expanded clone, and some rows leave it out.

j_gene | d_gene | v_gene | abundance | CDR3nt | CDR3aa
TRBJ2-1 | TRBD2 | TRBV12-3/TRBV12-4 | few | TGTGCCAGCAGTTTATTATTGTGGTCTAGCGGGAGGACGAGCTCCTACAATGAGCAGTTCTTC | CASSLLLWSSGRTSSYNEQFF
TRBJ2-1 | NA | TRBV6-5 | NA | TGTGCCAGCCGCCTCAAAATGTCAGGAGCCTACAATGAGCAGTTCTTC | CASRLKMSGAYNEQFF
TRBJ1-2 | NA | TRBV19 | few | TGTGCCAGTAGTGGGGGGGCTTCGACCCGACTCCATCATGGCTACACCTTC | CASSGGASTRLHHGYTF
TRBJ2-5 | NA | TRBV5-4 | medium-sized | TGTGCCAGCAGCTTGGGATTTGGCGGGGTCCAAGAGACCCAGTACTTC | CASSLGFGGVQETQYF
TRBJ1-1 | NA | TRBV5-1 | few | TGCGCCAGCAGCTTGGGCGGGACGAACACTGAAGCTTTCTTT | CASSLGGTNTEAFF
TRBJ1-5 | NA | TRBV12-3/TRBV12-4 | NA | TGTGCCAGCAGCAAAAATAGCAATCAGCCCCAGCATTTT | CASSKNSNQPQHF
TRBJ1-1 | NA | TRBV12-3/TRBV12-4 | few | TGTGCCAGCAGGGGAAGTGTGGCGGGCACTGAAGCTTTCTTT | CASRGSVAGTEAFF
TRBJ1-2 | NA | TRBV6-5 | few | TGTGCCAGCAGTTACTCGGGCACTTTTCGATATGGCTACACCTTC | CASSYSGTFRYGYTF
TRBJ2-3 | NA | TRBV6-5 | medium-sized | TGTGCCAGCAGTTGGGGTGGCGGGAAGGGAACAGATACGCAGTATTTT | CASSWGGGKGTDTQYF
TRBJ2-7 | TRBD1 | TRBV19 | medium-sized | TGTGCCAGTAGATCCGGCGGGACAGGGGGCCACGAGCAGTACTTC | CASRSGGTGGHEQYF
TRBJ2-1 | TRBD2 | TRBV18 | NA | TGTGCCAGCTCACCCAGAGTTGGGACTAGCGGGGGTCCCTACAATGAGCAGTTCTTC | CASSPRVGTSGGPYNEQFF
TRBJ2-1 | NA | TRBV5-6 | NA | TGTGCCGGCAGCTTGGATTGGGTGGGTGAGCAGTTCTTC | CAGSLDWVGEQFF